Sequencing of this T cell receptor (beta chain) was carried out in a study of blood T cell repertoires in COVID-19. For the study at large: The origin of the acute and convalescent COVID-19 samples was the United States, Italy and Spain.

There are 17 residues in the CDR3. J lost 2 bases, V lost 0 bases, and 7 bases had no gene match. Germline assignment: CDR1 LNHNV and CDR2 YYDKDF (reference sequence). Original processing notes: Using reference gene primer amplification, nucleated cell counts were estimated. Sequencing was performed with immunoSEQ multiplex PCR; in TCRdb, only in-frame clones are kept and a portion is missing. That table is the source of V, J and clone size, and D and trimming were worked out from the DNA. The profile covers about 240,000 clones, with roughly 85% appearing a single time and approximately 5.1% taken by the ten largest. Patients in Seattle were enrolled during active infection, then followed longitudinally.

The sequence was collected from a man in his fifties or sixties with COVID-19, enrolled during active disease. The rearrangement uses TRBV15 and TRBJ1-5, with 7 bases identical to TRBD1. The specimen sequenced was peripheral blood. The CDR3 DNA sequence: TGTGCCACCAGCAGAGATTATTTTCAGGGGGGCAATCAGCCCCAGCATTTT. Translation gives CATSRDYFQGGNQPQHF.